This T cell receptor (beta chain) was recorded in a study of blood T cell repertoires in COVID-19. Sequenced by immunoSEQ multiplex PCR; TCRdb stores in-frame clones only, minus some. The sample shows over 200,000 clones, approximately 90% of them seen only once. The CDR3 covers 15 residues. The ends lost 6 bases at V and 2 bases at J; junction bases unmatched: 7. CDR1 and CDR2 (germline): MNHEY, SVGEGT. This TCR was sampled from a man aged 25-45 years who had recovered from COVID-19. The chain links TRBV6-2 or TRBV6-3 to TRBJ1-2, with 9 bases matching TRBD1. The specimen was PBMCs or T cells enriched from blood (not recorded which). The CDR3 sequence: CASSSTGTGNYGYTF. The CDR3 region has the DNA TGTGCCAGCAGCTCCACCGGGACAGGGAACTATGGCTACACCTTC.